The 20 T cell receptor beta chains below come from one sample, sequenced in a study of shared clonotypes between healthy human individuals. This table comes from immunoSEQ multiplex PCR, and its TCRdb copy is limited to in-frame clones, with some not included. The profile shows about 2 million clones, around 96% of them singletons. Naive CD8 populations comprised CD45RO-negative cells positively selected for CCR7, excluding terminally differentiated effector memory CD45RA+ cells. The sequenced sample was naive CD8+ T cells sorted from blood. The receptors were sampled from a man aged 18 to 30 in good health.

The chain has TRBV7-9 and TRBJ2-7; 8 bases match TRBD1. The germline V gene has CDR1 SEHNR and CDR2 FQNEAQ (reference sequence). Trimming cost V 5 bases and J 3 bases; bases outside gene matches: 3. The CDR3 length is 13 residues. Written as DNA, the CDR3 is TGTGCCAGCAGCACTGGGACAGGCTACGAGCAGTACTTC. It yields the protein CASSTGTGYEQYF.

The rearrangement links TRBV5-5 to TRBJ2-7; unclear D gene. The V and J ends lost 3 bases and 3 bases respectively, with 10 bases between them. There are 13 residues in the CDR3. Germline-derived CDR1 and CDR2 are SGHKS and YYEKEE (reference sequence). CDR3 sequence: CASSYEDGYEQYF. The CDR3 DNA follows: TGTGCCAGCAGCTATGAGGACGGCTACGAGCAGTACTTC. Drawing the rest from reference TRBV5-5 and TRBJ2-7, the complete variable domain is DAGVTQSPTHLIKTRGQQVTLRCSPISGHKSVSWYQQVLGQGPQFIFQYYEKEERGRGNFPDRFSARQFPNYSSELNVNALLLGDSALYLCASSYEDGYEQYFGPGTRLTVT.

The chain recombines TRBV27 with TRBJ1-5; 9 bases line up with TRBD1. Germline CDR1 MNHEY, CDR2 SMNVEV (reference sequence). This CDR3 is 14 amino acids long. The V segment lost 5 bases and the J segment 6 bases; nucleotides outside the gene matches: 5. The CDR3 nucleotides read TGTGCCAGCAGTGTCGGACAGGGGACTCAGCCCCAGCATTTT. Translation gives CASSVGQGTQPQHF.

The CDR3 DNA reads TGTGCCAGCAGCCCACAACAGGGCCCCAATGAAAAACTGTTTTTT. Protein: CASSPQQGPNEKLFF. V gene TRBV9 combines with J gene TRBJ1-4; weak D call: TRBD1 (6 bases). V was clipped by 4 bases and J by 5 bases, with 15 bases between them. This CDR3 is built from 15 residues. Per germline, CDR1 SGDLS and CDR2 YYNGEE.

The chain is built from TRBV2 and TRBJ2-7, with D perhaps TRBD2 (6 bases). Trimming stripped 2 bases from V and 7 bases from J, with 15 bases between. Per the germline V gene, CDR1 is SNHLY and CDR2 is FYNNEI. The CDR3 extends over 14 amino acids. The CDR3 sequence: CASSESALGGEQYF. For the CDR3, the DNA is TGTGCCAGCAGTGAAAGCGCCCTTGGGGGGGAGCAGTACTTC.

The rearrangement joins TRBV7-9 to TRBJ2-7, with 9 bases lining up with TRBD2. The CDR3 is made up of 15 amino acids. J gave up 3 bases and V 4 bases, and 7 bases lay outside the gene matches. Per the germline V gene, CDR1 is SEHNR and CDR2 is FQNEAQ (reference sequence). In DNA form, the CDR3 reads TGTGCCAGCAGCTCTCGGACTAGCGAAGGCTACGAGCAGTACTTC. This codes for CASSSRTSEGYEQYF.

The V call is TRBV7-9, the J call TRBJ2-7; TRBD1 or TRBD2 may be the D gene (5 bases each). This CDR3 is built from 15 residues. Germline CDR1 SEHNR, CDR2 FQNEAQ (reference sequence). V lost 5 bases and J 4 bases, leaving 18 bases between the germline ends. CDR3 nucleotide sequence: TGTGCCAGCAGCGATCCCGGTGGGGGTTGGTACGAGCAGTACTTC. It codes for CASSDPGGGWYEQYF.

The CDR3 sequence is CASSLLGGLQTITEAFF. DNA of the CDR3: TGTGCCAGCAGCTTACTCGGGGGGCTCCAAACTATCACTGAAGCTTTCTTT. V is TRBV5-6 and J is TRBJ1-1; D may be TRBD1 (6 bases). The germline V gene encodes CDR1 SGHDT and CDR2 YYEEEE. The CDR3 has 17 residues. V lost 2 bases and J lost 4, with 21 bases in between.

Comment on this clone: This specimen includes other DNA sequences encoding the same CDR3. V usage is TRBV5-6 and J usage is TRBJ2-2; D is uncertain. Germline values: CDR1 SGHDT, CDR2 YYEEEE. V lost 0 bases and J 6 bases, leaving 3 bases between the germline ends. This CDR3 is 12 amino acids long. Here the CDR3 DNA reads TGTGCCAGCAGCTTGGCGCCCGGGGAGCTGTTTTTT. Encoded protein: CASSLAPGELFF.

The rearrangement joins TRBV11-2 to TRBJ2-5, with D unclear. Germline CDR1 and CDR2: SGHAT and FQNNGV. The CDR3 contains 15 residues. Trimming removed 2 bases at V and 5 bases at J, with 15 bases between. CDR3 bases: TGTGCCAGCAGCTTAATTCAGGTTATCCACGAGACCCAGTACTTC. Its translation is CASSLIQVIHETQYF.

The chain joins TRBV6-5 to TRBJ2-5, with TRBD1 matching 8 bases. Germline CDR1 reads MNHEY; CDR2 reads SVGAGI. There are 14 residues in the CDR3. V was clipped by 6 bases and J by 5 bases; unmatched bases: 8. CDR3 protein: CASRGGQGDETQYF. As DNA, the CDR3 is TGTGCCAGCAGGGGTGGACAGGGTGACGAGACCCAGTACTTC.

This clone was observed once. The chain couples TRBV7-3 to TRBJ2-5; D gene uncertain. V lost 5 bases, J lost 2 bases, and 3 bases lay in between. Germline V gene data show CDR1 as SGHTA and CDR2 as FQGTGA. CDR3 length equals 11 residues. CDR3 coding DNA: TGTGCCAGCAGCAAACAAGAGACCCAGTACTTC. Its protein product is CASSKQETQYF.

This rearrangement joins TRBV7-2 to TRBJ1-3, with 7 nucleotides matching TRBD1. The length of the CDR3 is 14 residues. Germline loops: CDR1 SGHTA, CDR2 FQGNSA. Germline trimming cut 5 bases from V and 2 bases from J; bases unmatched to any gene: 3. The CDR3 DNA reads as TGTGCCAGCAGCCAGGGACAGCCTGGAAACACCATATATTTT. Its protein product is CASSQGQPGNTIYF.

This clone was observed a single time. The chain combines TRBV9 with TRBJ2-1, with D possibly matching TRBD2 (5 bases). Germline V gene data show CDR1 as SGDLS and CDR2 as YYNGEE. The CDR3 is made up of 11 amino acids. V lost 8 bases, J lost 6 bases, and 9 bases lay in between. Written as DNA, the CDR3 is TGTGCCAGTGGAGGAATCAATGAGCAGTTCTTC. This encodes CASGGINEQFF. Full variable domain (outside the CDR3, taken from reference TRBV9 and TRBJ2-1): DSGVTQTPKHLITATGQRVTLRCSPRSGDLSVYWYQQSLDQGLQFLIQYYNGEERAKGNILERFSAQQFPDLHSELNLSSLELGDSALYFCASGGINEQFFGPGTRLTVL.

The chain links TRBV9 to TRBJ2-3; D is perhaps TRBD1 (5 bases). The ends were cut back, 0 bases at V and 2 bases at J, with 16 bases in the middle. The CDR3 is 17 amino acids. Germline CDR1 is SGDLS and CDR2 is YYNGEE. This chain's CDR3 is CASSVVGASVNTDTQYF. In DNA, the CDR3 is TGTGCCAGCAGCGTAGTTGGGGCCTCGGTAAACACAGATACGCAGTATTTT. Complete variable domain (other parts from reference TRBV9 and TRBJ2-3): DSGVTQTPKHLITATGQRVTLRCSPRSGDLSVYWYQQSLDQGLQFLIQYYNGEERAKGNILERFSAQQFPDLHSELNLSSLELGDSALYFCASSVVGASVNTDTQYFGPGTRLTVL.

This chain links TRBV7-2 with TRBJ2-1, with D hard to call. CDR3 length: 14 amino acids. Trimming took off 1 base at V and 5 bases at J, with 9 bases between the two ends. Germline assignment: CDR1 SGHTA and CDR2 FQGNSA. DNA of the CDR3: TGTGCCAGCAGCTTAGAGATAGCACACAATGAGCAGTTCTTC. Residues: CASSLEIAHNEQFF.

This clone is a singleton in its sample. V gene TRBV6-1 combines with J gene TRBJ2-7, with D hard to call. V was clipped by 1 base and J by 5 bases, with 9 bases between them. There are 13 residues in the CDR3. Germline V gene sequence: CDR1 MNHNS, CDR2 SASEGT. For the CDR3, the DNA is TGTGCCAGCAGTGAAGGGACCTCTCACGAGCAGTACTTC. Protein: CASSEGTSHEQYF.

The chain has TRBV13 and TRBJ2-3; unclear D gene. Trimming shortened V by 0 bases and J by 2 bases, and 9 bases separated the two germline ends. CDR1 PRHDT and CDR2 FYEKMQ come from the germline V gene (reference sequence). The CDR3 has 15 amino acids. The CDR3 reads CASSLGARYTDTQYF. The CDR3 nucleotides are TGTGCCAGCAGCTTAGGCGCGCGGTACACAGATACGCAGTATTTT.

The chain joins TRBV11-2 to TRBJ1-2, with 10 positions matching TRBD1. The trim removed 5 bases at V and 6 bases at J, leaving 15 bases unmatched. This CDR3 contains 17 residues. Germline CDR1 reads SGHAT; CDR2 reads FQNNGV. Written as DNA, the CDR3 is TGTGCCAGCAGCCCCCGGGACAGGGGTAAAGGGGGGGATGGCTACACCTTC. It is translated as CASSPRDRGKGGDGYTF.

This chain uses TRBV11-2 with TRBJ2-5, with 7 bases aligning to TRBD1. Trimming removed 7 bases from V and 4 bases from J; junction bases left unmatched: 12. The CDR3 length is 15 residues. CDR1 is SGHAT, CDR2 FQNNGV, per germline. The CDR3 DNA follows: TGTGCCAGCACCTCCCCAGGGGGAGTATTAGAGACCCAGTACTTC. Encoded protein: CASTSPGGVLETQYF.